The 25 T cell receptor beta chains presented below share a single source sample, sequenced in a study of blood T cell dynamics during melanoma immunotherapy. The assay was immunoSEQ multiplex PCR, and TCRdb's table has in-frame clones only and misses some. The sample comprises tens of thousands of clones, 85% to 90% of which are singletons, and approximately 1% rests with the top ten. Time point in this sample: pre-treatment baseline. The sequences come from blood, collected from a patient treated with checkpoint blockade. The source of these receptors is a human donor with melanoma.

In its sample, this clone was seen once. V usage is TRBV7-8 and J usage is TRBJ2-5; D is unresolved. CDR3 length: 9 amino acids. Germline CDR1 reads SGHVS; CDR2 reads FQNEAQ. Between the trimmed V and J ends, which lost 8 bases and 5 bases, there was a span of 3 bases. CDR3 sequence: CASGETQYF. The CDR3 DNA is TGTGCCAGCGGCGAGACCCAGTACTTC.

The chain is built from TRBV18 and TRBJ2-7; D is undetermined. Germline V gene lookup returns CDR1 KGHSH and CDR2 LQKENI. The V end was cut by 2 bases, the J end by 4 bases, with 3 bases between. This CDR3 is built from 11 residues. The CDR3 loop is CASSPGYEQYF. The DNA of the CDR3 is TGTGCCAGCTCACCAGGGTACGAGCAGTACTTC.

This chain uses TRBV5-8 with TRBJ2-1, with 7 bases aligning to TRBD2. The CDR3 runs 13 residues. The V gene end was trimmed by 7 bases and the J gene end by 9 bases; junction bases not matched to a gene: 10. The germline V gene encodes CDR1 SGHTS and CDR2 YDEGEE. CDR3 DNA: TGTGCCAGCCTACTCTGGGGGGGAGGTGAGCAGTTCTTC. Encoded protein: CASLLWGGGEQFF.

The V call is TRBV30, the J call TRBJ1-6; 7 nucleotides align to TRBD1. V shed 0 bases and J 5 bases; nucleotides not matched to a gene: 7. Looked up from germline, CDR1 is GTSNPN and CDR2 is SVGIG (reference sequence). The CDR3 has 16 residues. CDR3 sequence: CAWSVAWDSNNSPLHF. The CDR3 nucleotides read TGTGCCTGGAGTGTAGCTTGGGACAGTAATAATTCACCCCTCCACTTT. Drawing the rest from reference TRBV30 and TRBJ1-6, the complete variable domain is SQTIHQWPATLVQPVGSPLSLECTVEGTSNPNLYWYRQAAGRGLQLLFYSVGIGQISSEVPQNLSASRPQDRQFILSSKKLLLSDSGFYLCAWSVAWDSNNSPLHFGNGTRLTVT.

The chain carries TRBV4-1 and TRBJ2-1; no clear D gene. The germline V gene has CDR1 MGHRA and CDR2 YSYEKL. Trimming removed 1 base from V and 7 bases from J, with 5 bases in between. There are 12 residues in the CDR3. Here the CDR3 reads CASSQVMNEQFF. In DNA, the CDR3 is TGCGCCAGCAGCCAAGTAATGAATGAGCAGTTCTTC.

The count of this clone is one. The rearrangement uses TRBV7-6 and TRBJ2-7; 10 nucleotides align to TRBD1. CDR1 and CDR2 (germline): SGHVS, FNYEAQ. The CDR3 totals 15 residues. V lost 4 bases to trimming and J lost 3 bases; unmatched junction nucleotides: 6. The CDR3, as DNA: TGTGCCAGCAGCTCGGCGGGACAGGGGTACTACGAGCAGTACTTC. Protein product: CASSSAGQGYYEQYF.

This clone was observed a single time. The CDR3 region has the DNA TGTGCCAGTGGTGTTAACGCCAACAGGGGTTACCGCACTGAAGCTTTCTTT. Translating gives CASGVNANRGYRTEAFF. The V call is TRBV2, the J call TRBJ1-1; 7 positions match TRBD1. This CDR3 is 17 amino acids long. Per germline, CDR1 SNHLY and CDR2 FYNNEI. Unmatched junction bases numbered 20, after V lost 9 bases and J lost 4 bases.

The chain is built from TRBV20-1 and TRBJ1-1, with D hard to call. This CDR3 is 11 amino acids long. With 1 base removed from V and 3 bases from J, the gap between germline ends came to 3 bases. The germline gives CDR1 DFQATT, CDR2 SNEGSKA (reference sequence). Here the CDR3 reads CSARVDTEAFF. CDR3 DNA sequence: TGCAGTGCTAGAGTCGACACTGAAGCTTTCTTT.

This chain connects TRBV4-1 to TRBJ1-1; a weak D match, TRBD1 (6 bases). V was trimmed by 1 base and J by 4 bases, leaving 7 bases between them. The CDR3 spans 13 residues. CDR1 and CDR2 (germline): MGHRA, YSYEKL. The CDR3 protein is CASSQVQGTEAFF. CDR3 coding DNA: TGCGCCAGCAGCCAAGTACAGGGCACTGAAGCTTTCTTT.

The CDR3 sequence is CASSVAGRGLVSREQYF. The CDR3 nucleotides are TGTGCCAGCAGTGTAGCGGGTAGGGGACTAGTCTCCCGGGAGCAGTACTTC. The chain links TRBV6-1 to TRBJ2-7; 8 bases fit TRBD2. Losses at the gene ends were 4 bases for V and 7 bases for J; bases not matched to a gene: 18. The CDR3 loop spans 17 amino acids. The germline CDR1 and CDR2 sequences are MNHNS and SASEGT.

The chain recombines TRBV28 with TRBJ2-5, with TRBD1 identical over 9 bases. The junction had 9 bases not matched to a gene; V was cut back by 1 base and J by 0 bases. The CDR3 has 18 residues. Germline-derived CDR1 and CDR2 are MDHEN and SYDVKM. The CDR3 bases are TGTGCCAGCAGTTTATTCCCCCGGGACAGGGACCACCAAGAGACCCAGTACTTC. Translation gives CASSLFPRDRDHQETQYF.

This clone appeared a few times. The CDR3, as DNA: TGCGCCAGCAGAGGGGATCCGGGACAGACCTACGAGCAGTACTTC. Encoded protein: CASRGDPGQTYEQYF. The V gene is TRBV5-1, the J gene TRBJ2-7; the match to TRBD1 covers 7 bases. The CDR3 contains 15 residues. Germline V gives CDR1 SGHRS, CDR2 YFSETQ. V dropped 5 bases and J dropped 2; count of bases not matched to a gene: 10.

This chain uses TRBV19 with TRBJ2-5; D uncertain. This CDR3 has 13 residues. The ends were cut back, 3 bases at V and 4 bases at J, with 9 bases in the middle. Germline V gives CDR1 LNHDA, CDR2 SQIVND (reference sequence). As DNA, the CDR3 is TGTGCCAGTAGTATGTTAGTTTTAGAGACCCAGTACTTC. This codes for CASSMLVLETQYF.

The rearrangement uses TRBV28 and TRBJ2-7, with D perhaps matching TRBD1 (6 bases). V lost 8 bases and J 4 bases, leaving 18 bases between the germline ends. CDR1 and CDR2 (germline): MDHEN, SYDVKM. This CDR3 comprises 14 residues. The CDR3 nucleotides read TGTGCCAGCGTTCAGGGGAGACCTCCTTACGAGCAGTACTTC. This translates into CASVQGRPPYEQYF.

The genes are TRBV4-1 and TRBJ1-2, with D unresolved. Between the trimmed V and J ends, which lost 1 base and 8 bases, there was a span of 8 bases. The germline CDR1 and CDR2 sequences are MGHRA and YSYEKL. The CDR3 is 12 amino acids. CDR3 DNA sequence: TGCGCCAGCAGCCAAGGGACCCACGGCTACACCTTC. Translating gives CASSQGTHGYTF.

The chain combines TRBV29-1 with TRBJ2-7; 11 nucleotides line up with TRBD2. With 6 bases clipped from V and 0 bases from J, the junction kept 4 bases outside the gene matches. The CDR3 runs to 14 residues. Germline assignment: CDR1 SQVTM and CDR2 ANQGSEA. The CDR3 DNA follows: TGCAGCGTCGTGACTAGCGGGGCCTCCTACGAGCAGTACTTC. This codes for CSVVTSGASYEQYF.

This chain links TRBV5-4 with TRBJ2-1, with D maybe TRBD2 (6 bases). Trimming took 7 bases from V and 7 from J, leaving 18 bases between them. The CDR3 extends over 14 amino acids. CDR1 is SGHNT, CDR2 YYREEE, per germline (reference sequence). The CDR3 protein is CASQELAAVNEQFF. CDR3 in DNA: TGTGCCAGCCAGGAATTAGCGGCGGTGAATGAGCAGTTCTTC. Together with reference TRBV5-4 and TRBJ2-1, the CDR3 gives the full variable domain: ETGVTQSPTHLIKTRGQQVTLRCSSQSGHNTVSWYQQALGQGPQFIFQYYREEENGRGNFPPRFSGLQFPNYSSELNVNALELDDSALYLCASQELAAVNEQFFGPGTRLTVL.

A note on this clone: At one end, the junction sequence differs from germline, possibly due to a read error. J is TRBJ1-1 and V is TRBV5-1; D uncertain. Germline V lookup: CDR1 SGHRS, CDR2 YFSETQ. CDR3 size: 16 residues. CDR3 sequence: CASGLGIVSMNTEAFF. The CDR3 DNA reads as TGCGCCAGCGGCTTGGGGATCGTCAGCATGAACACTGAAGCTTTCTTT.

The rearrangement links TRBV27 to TRBJ1-2; D is uncertain. Trimming shortened V by 3 bases and J by 2 bases, and 7 bases separated the two germline ends. Germline CDR1 is MNHEY and CDR2 is SMNVEV (reference sequence). CDR3 length equals 13 residues. In DNA, the CDR3 is TGTGCCAGCAGTTTTCGGGCCAACTATGGCTACACCTTC. This translates into CASSFRANYGYTF.

The J gene is TRBJ1-1, the V gene TRBV9; the D is unclear. This CDR3 region has 14 residues. V was shortened by 0 bases and J by 0 bases, with 6 bases between the two germline ends. CDR1 is SGDLS and CDR2 is YYNGEE in the germline V gene. CDR3 sequence: CASSVDQVNTEAFF. The CDR3 bases are TGTGCCAGCAGCGTAGATCAGGTGAACACTGAAGCTTTCTTT.

The rearrangement joins TRBV6-1 to TRBJ1-5, with D tentatively TRBD1 (5 bases). This CDR3 is built from 16 residues. Germline V CDR1 and CDR2: MNHNS, SASEGT. V lost 4 bases and J 2 bases, leaving 15 bases between the germline ends. The CDR3, as DNA: TGTGCCAGCAGTGCCCCCCAGGGAGAAGGCAATCAGCCCCAGCATTTT. This encodes CASSAPQGEGNQPQHF.

The rearrangement uses TRBV6-1 and TRBJ2-2, with 16 bases that match TRBD2. CDR1 MNHNS and CDR2 SASEGT come from the germline V gene. Losses at the gene ends were 8 bases for V and 6 bases for J; bases not matched to a gene: 3. The CDR3 has 15 residues. CDR3 sequence (DNA): TGTGCCAGCGGGACTAGCGGGGGGGCGGCCGGGGAGCTGTTTTTT. Its protein product is CASGTSGGAAGELFF.

This sequence joins TRBV5-4 and TRBJ2-7, with 7 bases lining up with TRBD1. V was clipped by 4 bases and J by 5 bases; unmatched bases: 6. From germline, CDR1 is SGHNT and CDR2 YYREEE (reference sequence). The CDR3 totals 13 residues. The CDR3, as DNA: TGTGCCAGCAGCCCCGACAGGGACGACGAGCAGTACTTC. It is translated as CASSPDRDDEQYF.

The chain links TRBV5-4 to TRBJ2-7, with D tentatively TRBD2 (5 bases). Germline V gene lookup returns CDR1 SGHNT and CDR2 YYREEE (reference sequence). This CDR3 contains 12 residues. V was clipped by 0 bases and J by 11 bases, with 12 bases between them. This CDR3 reads CASSLDRGDEYF. The CDR3 coding sequence is TGTGCCAGCAGCTTGGATCGGGGAGATGAGTACTTC.

The chain links TRBV19 to TRBJ2-5; D may match TRBD1 or TRBD2 (5 bases each). The V end lost 3 bases, the J end lost 5 bases, and 13 bases lay between the germline ends. The CDR3 extends over 14 amino acids. Germline V lookup: CDR1 LNHDA, CDR2 SQIVND (reference sequence). Here the CDR3 reads CASSIGGYWETQYF. The CDR3 nucleotides read TGTGCCAGTAGTATTGGGGGTTATTGGGAGACCCAGTACTTC.